This T cell receptor beta chain was sequenced for a study of T cells expressing NK-cell markers. TCRdb reprocessed the 5' RACE reads and keeps a single row for each CDR3 protein, giving no DNA. The sample shows 500,000 to 700,000 distinct CDR3 sequences, and roughly 3.4% sits with its ten largest clones. The germline gives CDR1 LGHNA, CDR2 YNFKEQ. CDR3 length equals 22 residues. Sequencing was carried out using blood T cells: a sorted CD56 or NKG2C T cell subset, CD4+ or CD8+ T cells, or bulk PBMC T cells (not recorded which). This TCR came from a man younger than 35 in good health. The gene calls are TRBV4-2 and TRBJ2-6; TCRdb indicates TRBD2, and absent DNA this call remains unverified. CDR3: CASSPIAPATSGTSSGANVLTF.